The clone carrying this T cell receptor beta chain was recorded many times. Germline loops: CDR1 MNHEY, CDR2 SMNVEV (reference sequence). The trim removed 2 bases at V and 2 bases at J, leaving 7 bases unmatched. The CDR3 runs 16 residues. These data are taken from a study of patients and donors after allogeneic stem cell transplantation. Each CDR3 protein is one row after TCRdb ran MiXCR on the RT-PCR reads. This repertoire shows about 25,000 distinct CDR3 sequences, more than 8% found once; its top ten account for around 50%. Sequenced sample: blood, either unsorted or a sorted T cell fraction (not recorded which). The origin of this receptor is a human donor who was either an allogeneic HSCT recipient or a stem cell or donor lymphocyte infusion donor (not recorded which). It is not recorded whose cells these are; they may come from a transplant donor. The gene calls are TRBV27 and TRBJ2-3; 7 nucleotides line up with TRBD2. The CDR3 DNA sequence: TGTGCCAGCAGTTTAAAGGGGACTACAGCCACAGATACGCAGTATTTT. Protein: CASSLKGTTATDTQYF.